This T cell receptor (beta chain) was found in a study of T cell responses to AZD1222 COVID-19 vaccine. The table came from immunoSEQ multiplex PCR; TCRdb's copy has only in-frame clones and leaves some out. The sample records fewer than 150,000 clones, about 91% being singletons. This clone was observed a few times. This CDR3 contains 14 residues. With V trimmed by 8 bases and J by 8 bases, 7 bases remained unmatched. CDR1 is MGHRA, CDR2 YSYEKL, per germline. The receptor was isolated from an adult who received the AZD1222 COVID-19 vaccine. The gene calls are TRBV4-1 and TRBJ2-1; 12 nucleotides align to TRBD1. The sequences come from peripheral blood, collected 28 days after the second AZD1222 dose. The chain's CDR3 is CASWAGQGAHEQFF. The CDR3 nucleotides read TGCGCCAGCTGGGCGGGACAGGGGGCCCATGAGCAGTTCTTC.